This T cell receptor beta chain was sequenced in a study of beta chain features in type 1 diabetes. Study in general: Across the samples, some 98,000,000 sorted cells were examined in total. General study points: The naive, central memory and Treg TCRB repertoires of patients appeared to be more similar to one another than those of healthy donors. A potential influence of HLA type upon TCRB rearrangement remained unresolved herein. Type 1 diabetes patients had moderately but significantly shorter TCRB CDR3s in all four CD4+ subsets.

Concerning this clone: Antigen specificity is unknown.

Trimming shortened V by 0 bases and J by 2 bases, and 10 bases separated the two germline ends. Per germline, CDR1 SGHDT and CDR2 YYEEEE. The CDR3 consists of 15 residues. Since all of the isolated RNA was reverse transcribed, expressed TCRB transcripts were what got sequenced. Clones were sequenced by immunoSEQ multiplex PCR, and TCRdb holds only the in-frame ones, with some missing. The table has 280,000 or so clones, 15% seen once. The genes are TRBV5-6 and TRBJ2-3; TRBD1 might be the D (5 bases). The receptor comes from a man aged 18 to 35 with type 1 diabetes. What was sequenced was naive CD4+ T cells from blood. The CDR3 spells CASSLVGPLTDTQYF. DNA for the CDR3: TGTGCCAGCAGCTTGGTGGGGCCACTCACAGATACGCAGTATTTT.